Detailed here is one TCR beta chain. Its antigen specificity is not known. No much larger clone is present one base from it, and per-base qualities are unavailable. This sample was included in a study of control samples from healthy donors and cancer patients (dated by TCRdb to the early 2020s). The CDR3 starts with the cysteine, ends with the phenylalanine, and has 16 residues. Only the CDR3 DNA stays, 48 bases, in frame from base 1. V is cut by 3 bases and J by 8 bases, and the space between the germline ends is 20 bases. Based on the germline V gene, the CDR1 and CDR2 sequences are SGHRS and YFSETQ. Library generation was performed with the immunoSEQ multiplex PCR assay. The table was pulled from immuneACCESS by TCRdb, which kept in-frame rearrangements only. Such tables lose some clones; where checked, under half of the loss comes from unresolved V genes, and the rest has no known cause. The sample yields fewer than 500,000 clones; 90% were counted once. Around 6.4% of the sample is taken by the ten largest.

Recombination linked TRBV5-1 to TRBJ1-4; a tentative D match to TRBD1 spans 6 bases. Sequencing was carried out using PBMCs. This TCR was recovered from a man aged 40-49 years with head and neck cancer. CDR3 region: CASSSVLQGVGEKLFF. The sequenced DNA is TGCGCCAGCAGCTCAGTACTACAGGGTGTAGGAGAAAAACTGTTTTTT.